Here is one TCR beta chain with its context. This sample is part of a study of blood T cells in healthy people across ages. This CDR3 spans 16 amino acids. Germline values: CDR1 MDHEN, CDR2 SYDVKM. The trim removed 2 bases at V and 1 base at J, leaving 4 bases unmatched. For the second PCR, which ran for roughly 6 to 12 cycles, a sample-barcoded 5' primer and a J-beta primer mix were used. Via MiXCR, TCRdb re-called the 5' RACE reads, giving one row per CDR3 protein. The data show approximately 850,000 distinct CDR3 sequences, 40% to 50% seen once. This sequence was found in a man aged 60 to 69 in good health. The chain uses TRBV28 and TRBJ2-5, with TRBD2 matching over 10 bases. Sequenced material: blood. The CDR3 bases are TGTGCCAGCAGTTTAAGAACTAGCGGGGCCCAAGAGACCCAGTACTTC. Residues: CASSLRTSGAQETQYF.